This T cell receptor beta chain was captured in a study of cytomegalovirus exposure and HLA in healthy donors. Study summary: Unique TCRs from HLA-typed donors, around 79 million of them, were held in an early data release. General observations from the study: A later analysis appeared to link common viral pathogens to several of the most significant clusters. In vitro testing confirmed a few CMV-associated chains as specific for CMV antigens. Available immune exposure information covered CMV serostatus only.

V was pared by 5 bases and J by 8 bases, with 21 bases between. Germline CDR1 and CDR2: MDHEN and SYDVKM. The CDR3 consists of 16 residues. The PCR ran on 60 Vbeta and 13 Jbeta primers. Sequencing used immunoSEQ multiplex PCR; TCRdb keeps in-frame clones, though not all of them. The table has approximately 140,000 clones, about two thirds seen once; the top ten hold 2.9%. Details on this clone: Antigen: not known.

Material for sequencing was PBMCs. The chain combines TRBV28 with TRBJ1-4, with D possibly being TRBD1 (6 bases). This TCR came from a human donor in good health. As DNA, the CDR3 is TGTGCCAGCAGTATGACCTGGGACATAGTTGAGGAAAAACTGTTTTTT. Protein product: CASSMTWDIVEEKLFF.